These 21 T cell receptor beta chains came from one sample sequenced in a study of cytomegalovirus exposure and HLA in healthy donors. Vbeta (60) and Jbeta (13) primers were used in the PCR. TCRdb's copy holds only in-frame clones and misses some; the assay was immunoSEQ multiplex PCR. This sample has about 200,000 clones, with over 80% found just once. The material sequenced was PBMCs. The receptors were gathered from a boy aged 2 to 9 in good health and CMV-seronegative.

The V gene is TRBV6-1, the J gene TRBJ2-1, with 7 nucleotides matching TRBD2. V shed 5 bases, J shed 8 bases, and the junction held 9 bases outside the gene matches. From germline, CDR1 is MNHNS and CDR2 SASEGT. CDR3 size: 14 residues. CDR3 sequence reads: CASSPGLESDEQFF. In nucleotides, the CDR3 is TGTGCCAGCAGTCCAGGACTAGAGTCCGATGAGCAGTTCTTC.

The CDR3 here is CASSGDRDSPLHF. The CDR3 DNA sequence: TGTGCCAGTAGTGGGGACAGGGATTCACCCCTCCACTTT. V and J are TRBV19 and TRBJ1-6; 9 bases map to TRBD1. Germline-derived CDR1 and CDR2 are LNHDA and SQIVND (reference sequence). V lost 5 bases, J lost 8 bases, and 1 base stayed unmatched. The CDR3 contains 13 residues. Full variable domain (missing parts from reference TRBV19 and TRBJ1-6): DGGITQSPKYLFRKEGQNVTLSCEQNLNHDAMYWYRQDPGQGLRLIYYSQIVNDFQKGDIAEGYSVSREKKESFPLTVTSAQKNPTAFYLCASSGDRDSPLHFGNGTRLTVT.

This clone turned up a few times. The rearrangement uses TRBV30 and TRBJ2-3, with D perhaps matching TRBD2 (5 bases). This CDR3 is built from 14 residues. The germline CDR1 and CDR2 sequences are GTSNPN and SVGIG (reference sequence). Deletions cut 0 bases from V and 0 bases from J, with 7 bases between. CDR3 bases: TGTGCCTGGAGTGTAGGCGGGAGCACAGATACGCAGTATTTT. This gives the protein CAWSVGGSTDTQYF.

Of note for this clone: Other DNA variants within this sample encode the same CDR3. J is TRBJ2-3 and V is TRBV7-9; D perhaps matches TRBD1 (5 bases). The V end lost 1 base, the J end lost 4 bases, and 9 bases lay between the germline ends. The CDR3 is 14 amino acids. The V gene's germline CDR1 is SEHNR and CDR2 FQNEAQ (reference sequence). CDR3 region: CASSLVQGPDTQYF. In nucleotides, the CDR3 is TGTGCCAGCAGCTTAGTCCAGGGCCCAGATACGCAGTATTTT.

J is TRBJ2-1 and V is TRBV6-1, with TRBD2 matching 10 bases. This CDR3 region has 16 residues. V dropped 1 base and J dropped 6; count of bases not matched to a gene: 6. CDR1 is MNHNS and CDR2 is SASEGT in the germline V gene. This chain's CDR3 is CASSEVSGRAANEQFF. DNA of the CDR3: TGTGCCAGCAGTGAAGTGAGCGGGAGGGCGGCCAATGAGCAGTTCTTC.

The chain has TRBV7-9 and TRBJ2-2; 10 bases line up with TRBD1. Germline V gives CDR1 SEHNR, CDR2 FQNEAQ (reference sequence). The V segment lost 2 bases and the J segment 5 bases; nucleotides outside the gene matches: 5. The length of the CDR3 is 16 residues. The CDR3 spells CASSLRQGARTGELFF. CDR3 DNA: TGTGCCAGCAGCTTAAGACAGGGGGCCCGAACCGGGGAGCTGTTTTTT.

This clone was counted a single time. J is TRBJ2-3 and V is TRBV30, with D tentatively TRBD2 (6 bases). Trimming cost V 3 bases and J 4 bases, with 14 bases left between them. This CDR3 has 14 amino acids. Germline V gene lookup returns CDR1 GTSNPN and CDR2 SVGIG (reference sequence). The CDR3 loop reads CAWSLTRIADTQYF. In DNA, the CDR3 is TGTGCCTGGAGCTTGACTAGGATTGCAGATACGCAGTATTTT.

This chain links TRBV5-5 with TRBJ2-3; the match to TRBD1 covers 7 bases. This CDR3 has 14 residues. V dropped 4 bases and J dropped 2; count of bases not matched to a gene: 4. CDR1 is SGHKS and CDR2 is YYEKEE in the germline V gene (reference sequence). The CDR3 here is CASSPGQDTDTQYF. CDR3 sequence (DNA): TGTGCCAGCAGCCCCGGACAGGACACAGATACGCAGTATTTT.

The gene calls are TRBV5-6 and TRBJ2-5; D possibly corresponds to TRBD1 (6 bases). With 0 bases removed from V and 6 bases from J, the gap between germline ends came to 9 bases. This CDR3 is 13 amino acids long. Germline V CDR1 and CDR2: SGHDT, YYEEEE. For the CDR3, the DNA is TGTGCCAGCAGCTTGGGGGGGCATAAGACCCAGTACTTC. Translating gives CASSLGGHKTQYF.

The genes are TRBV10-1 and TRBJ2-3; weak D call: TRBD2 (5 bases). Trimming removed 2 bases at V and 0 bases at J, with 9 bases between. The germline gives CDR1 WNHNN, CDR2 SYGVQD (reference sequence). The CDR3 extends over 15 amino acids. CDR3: CASSEGSASTDTQYF. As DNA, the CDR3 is TGCGCCAGCAGTGAGGGTAGCGCTAGCACAGATACGCAGTATTTT.

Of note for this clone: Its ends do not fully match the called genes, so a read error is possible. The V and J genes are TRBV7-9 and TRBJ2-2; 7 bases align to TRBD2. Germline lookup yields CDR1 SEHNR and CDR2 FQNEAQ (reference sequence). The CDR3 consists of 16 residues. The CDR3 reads CSSSLGRAGSTGELFF. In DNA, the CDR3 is TGTTCCAGCAGCTTAGGCCGAGCGGGAAGCACCGGGGAGCTGTTTTTT.

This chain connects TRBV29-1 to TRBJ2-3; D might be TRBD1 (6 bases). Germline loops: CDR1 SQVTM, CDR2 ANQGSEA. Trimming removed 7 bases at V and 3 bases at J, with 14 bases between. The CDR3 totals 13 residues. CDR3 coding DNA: TGCAGCGCACGACAGGTGGGAACAGATACGCAGTATTTT. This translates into CSARQVGTDTQYF.

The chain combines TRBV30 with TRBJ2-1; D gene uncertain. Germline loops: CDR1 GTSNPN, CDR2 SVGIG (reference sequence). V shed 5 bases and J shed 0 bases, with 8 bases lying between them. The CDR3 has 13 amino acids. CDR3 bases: TGTGCCTGGCAACTTAGCTCCTACAATGAGCAGTTCTTC. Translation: CAWQLSSYNEQFF. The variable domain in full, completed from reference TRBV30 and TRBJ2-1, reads SQTIHQWPATLVQPVGSPLSLECTVEGTSNPNLYWYRQAAGRGLQLLFYSVGIGQISSEVPQNLSASRPQDRQFILSSKKLLLSDSGFYLCAWQLSSYNEQFFGPGTRLTVL.

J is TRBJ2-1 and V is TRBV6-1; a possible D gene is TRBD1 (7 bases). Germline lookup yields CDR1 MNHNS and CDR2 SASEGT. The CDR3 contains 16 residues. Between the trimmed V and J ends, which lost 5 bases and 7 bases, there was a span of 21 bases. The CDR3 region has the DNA TGTGCCAGCAGTCAAGTCCACAGCTCAGGGGGGAATGAGCAGTTCTTC. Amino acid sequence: CASSQVHSSGGNEQFF.

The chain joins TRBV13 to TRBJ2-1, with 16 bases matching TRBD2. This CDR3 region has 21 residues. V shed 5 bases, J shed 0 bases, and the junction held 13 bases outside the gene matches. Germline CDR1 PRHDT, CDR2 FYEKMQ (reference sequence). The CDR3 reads CASSEIGTSGRAASSYNEQFF. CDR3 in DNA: TGTGCCAGCAGCGAGATCGGGACTAGCGGGAGGGCGGCTAGCTCCTACAATGAGCAGTTCTTC.

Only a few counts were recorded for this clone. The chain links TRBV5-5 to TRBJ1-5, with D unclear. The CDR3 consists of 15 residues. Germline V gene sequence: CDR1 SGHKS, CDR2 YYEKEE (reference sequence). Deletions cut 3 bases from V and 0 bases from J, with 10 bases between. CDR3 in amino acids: CASSSRGDSNQPQHF. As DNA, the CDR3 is TGTGCCAGCAGCTCGAGAGGAGATAGCAATCAGCCCCAGCATTTT.

CDR3: CASSYAQGAPYEQYF. The CDR3 DNA sequence: TGTGCCAGCAGTTACGCACAGGGGGCCCCTTACGAGCAGTACTTC. The chain carries TRBV6-6 and TRBJ2-7; 9 bases fit TRBD1. Germline V gene lookup returns CDR1 MNHNY and CDR2 SVGAGI (reference sequence). The CDR3 sequence is 15 residues long. With V trimmed by 2 bases and J by 4 bases, 6 bases remained unmatched.

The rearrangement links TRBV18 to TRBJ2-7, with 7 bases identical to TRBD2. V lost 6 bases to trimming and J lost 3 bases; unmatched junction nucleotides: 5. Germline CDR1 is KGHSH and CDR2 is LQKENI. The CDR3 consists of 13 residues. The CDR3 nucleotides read TGTGCCAGCTCGCGGGGGACGGGCTACGAGCAGTACTTC. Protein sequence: CASSRGTGYEQYF.

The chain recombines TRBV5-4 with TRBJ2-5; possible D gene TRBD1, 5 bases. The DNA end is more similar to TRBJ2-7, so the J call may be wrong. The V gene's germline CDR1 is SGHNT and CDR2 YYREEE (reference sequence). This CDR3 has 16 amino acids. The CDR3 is CASTHTTARSSYEQYF. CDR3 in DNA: TGTGCCAGCACCCATACGACAGCAAGGAGCTCCTACGAGCAGTACTTC.

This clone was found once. CDR3 sequence: CASSLAFGVYEQYF. The CDR3 DNA reads TGTGCCAGCAGCTTAGCATTCGGGGTCTACGAGCAGTACTTC. The rearrangement links TRBV7-6 to TRBJ2-7, with D perhaps matching TRBD2 (5 bases). This CDR3 contains 14 residues. Trimming took off 0 bases at V and 3 bases at J, with 9 bases between the two ends. Looked up from germline, CDR1 is SGHVS and CDR2 is FNYEAQ.

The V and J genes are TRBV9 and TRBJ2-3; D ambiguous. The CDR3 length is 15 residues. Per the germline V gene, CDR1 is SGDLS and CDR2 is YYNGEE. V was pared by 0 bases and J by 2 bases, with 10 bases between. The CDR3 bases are TGTGCCAGCAGCGTAGAACTAAGCCTCACAGATACGCAGTATTTT. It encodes CASSVELSLTDTQYF.